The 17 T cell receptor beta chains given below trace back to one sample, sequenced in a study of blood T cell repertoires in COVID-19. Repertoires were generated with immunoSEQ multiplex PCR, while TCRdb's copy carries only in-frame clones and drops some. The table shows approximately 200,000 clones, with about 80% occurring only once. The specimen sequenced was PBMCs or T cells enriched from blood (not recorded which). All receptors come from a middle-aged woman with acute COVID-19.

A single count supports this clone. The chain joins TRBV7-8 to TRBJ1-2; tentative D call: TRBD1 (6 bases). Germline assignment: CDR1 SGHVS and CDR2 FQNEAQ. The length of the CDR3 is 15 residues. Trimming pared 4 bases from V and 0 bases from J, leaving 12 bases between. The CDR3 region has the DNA TGTGCCAGCAGCTCCTGGACAGCTTCTAACTATGGCTACACCTTC. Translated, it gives CASSSWTASNYGYTF. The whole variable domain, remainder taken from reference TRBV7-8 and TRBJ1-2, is GAGVSQSPRYKVAKRGQDVALRCDPISGHVSLFWYQQALGQGPEFLTYFQNEAQLDKSGLPSDRFFAERPEGSVSTLKIQRTQQEDSAVYLCASSSWTASNYGYTFGSGTRLTVV.

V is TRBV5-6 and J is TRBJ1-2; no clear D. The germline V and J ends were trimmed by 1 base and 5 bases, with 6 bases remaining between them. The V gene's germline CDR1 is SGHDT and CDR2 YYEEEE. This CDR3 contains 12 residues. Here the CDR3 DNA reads TGTGCCAGCAGCTTGCCCGGGTATGGCTACACCTTC. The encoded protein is CASSLPGYGYTF.

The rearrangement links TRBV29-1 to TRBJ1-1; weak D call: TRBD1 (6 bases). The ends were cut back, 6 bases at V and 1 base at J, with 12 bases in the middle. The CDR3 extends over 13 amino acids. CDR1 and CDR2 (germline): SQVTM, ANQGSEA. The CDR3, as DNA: TGCAGCGTCCCCGAACAGGGGAACACTGAAGCTTTCTTT. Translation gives CSVPEQGNTEAFF.

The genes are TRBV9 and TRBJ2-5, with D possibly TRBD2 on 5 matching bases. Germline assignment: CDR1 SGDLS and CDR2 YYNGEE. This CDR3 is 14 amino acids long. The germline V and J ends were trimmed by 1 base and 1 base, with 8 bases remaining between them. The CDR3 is CASSVFAGQETQYF. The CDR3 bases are TGTGCCAGCAGCGTATTCGCGGGCCAAGAGACCCAGTACTTC.

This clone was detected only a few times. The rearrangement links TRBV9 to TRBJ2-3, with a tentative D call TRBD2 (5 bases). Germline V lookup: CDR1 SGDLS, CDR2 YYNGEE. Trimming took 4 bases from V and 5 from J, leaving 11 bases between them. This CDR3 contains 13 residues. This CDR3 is CASSHRAEDTQYF. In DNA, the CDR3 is TGTGCCAGCAGCCATCGAGCGGAAGATACGCAGTATTTT.

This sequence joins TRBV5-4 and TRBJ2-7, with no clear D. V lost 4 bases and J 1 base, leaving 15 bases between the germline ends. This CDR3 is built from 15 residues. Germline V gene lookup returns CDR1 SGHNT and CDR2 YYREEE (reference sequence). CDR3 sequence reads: CASSPGQAVSYEQYF. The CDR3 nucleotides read TGTGCCAGCAGCCCTGGTCAAGCTGTTTCCTACGAGCAGTACTTC.

The chain's CDR3 is CASSFSGSNEQFF. The CDR3 DNA reads TGTGCCAGCAGTTTTTCGGGTTCCAATGAGCAGTTCTTC. The rearrangement links TRBV27 to TRBJ2-1; D call uncertain. CDR1 is MNHEY and CDR2 is SMNVEV in the germline V gene (reference sequence). The CDR3 covers 13 residues. Deletions cut 3 bases from V and 6 bases from J, with 9 bases between.

The CDR3 here is CASHREGETQYF. CDR3 nucleotide sequence: TGTGCCAGCCACAGGGAGGGGGAGACCCAGTACTTC. J is TRBJ2-5 and V is TRBV2, with a weak D call TRBD2 (7 bases). This CDR3 comprises 12 residues. The V gene's germline CDR1 is SNHLY and CDR2 FYNNEI. With 8 bases removed from V and 5 bases from J, the gap between germline ends came to 12 bases.

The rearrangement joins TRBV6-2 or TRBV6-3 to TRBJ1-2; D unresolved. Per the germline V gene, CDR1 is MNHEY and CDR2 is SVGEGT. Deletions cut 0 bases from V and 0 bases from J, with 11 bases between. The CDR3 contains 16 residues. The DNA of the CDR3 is TGTGCCAGCAGTTACTCGAACCCAGGCTCTAACTATGGCTACACCTTC. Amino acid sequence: CASSYSNPGSNYGYTF.

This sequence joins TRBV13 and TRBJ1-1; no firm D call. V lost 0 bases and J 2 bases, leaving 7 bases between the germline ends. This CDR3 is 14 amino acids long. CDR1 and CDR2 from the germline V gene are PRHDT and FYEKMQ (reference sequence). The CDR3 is CASSLGTANTEAFF. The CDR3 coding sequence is TGTGCCAGCAGCTTAGGCACAGCCAACACTGAAGCTTTCTTT.

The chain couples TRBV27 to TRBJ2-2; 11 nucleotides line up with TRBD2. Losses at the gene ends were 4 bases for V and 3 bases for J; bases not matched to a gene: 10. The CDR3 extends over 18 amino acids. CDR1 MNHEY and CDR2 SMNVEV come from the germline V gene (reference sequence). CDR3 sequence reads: CASSSPLIAGGYTGELFF. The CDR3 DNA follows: TGTGCCAGCAGTTCCCCCCTTATAGCGGGAGGGTACACCGGGGAGCTGTTTTTT.

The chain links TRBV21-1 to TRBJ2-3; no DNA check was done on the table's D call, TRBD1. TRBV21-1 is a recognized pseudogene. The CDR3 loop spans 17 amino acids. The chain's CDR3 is CASSKIKTDHMENTQYF. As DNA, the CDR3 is TGTGCCAGCAGCAAGATTAAAACAGATCACATGGAAAATACGCAGTATTTT.

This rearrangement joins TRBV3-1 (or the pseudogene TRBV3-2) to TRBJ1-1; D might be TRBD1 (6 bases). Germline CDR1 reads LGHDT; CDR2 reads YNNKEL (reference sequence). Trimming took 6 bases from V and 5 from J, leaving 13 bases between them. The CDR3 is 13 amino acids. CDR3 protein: CASSRLRGTEAFF. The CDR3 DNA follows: TGTGCCAGCAGTCGACTGAGGGGGACTGAAGCTTTCTTT.

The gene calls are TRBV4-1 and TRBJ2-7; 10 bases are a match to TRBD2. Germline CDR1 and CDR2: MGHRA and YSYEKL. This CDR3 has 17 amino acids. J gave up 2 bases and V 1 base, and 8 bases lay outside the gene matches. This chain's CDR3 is CASSQGAGGPGTYEQYF. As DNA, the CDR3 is TGCGCCAGCAGCCAAGGAGCGGGAGGGCCGGGGACCTACGAGCAGTACTTC.

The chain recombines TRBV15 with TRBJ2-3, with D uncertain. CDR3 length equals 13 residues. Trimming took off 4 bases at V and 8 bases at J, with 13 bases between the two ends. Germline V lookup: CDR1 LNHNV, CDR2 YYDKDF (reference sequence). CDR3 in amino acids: CATSTYTVFTQYF. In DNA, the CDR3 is TGTGCCACCAGCACCTATACCGTCTTTACGCAGTATTTT. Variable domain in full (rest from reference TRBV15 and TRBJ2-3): DAMVIQNPRYQVTQFGKPVTLSCSQTLNHNVMYWYQQKSSQAPKLLFHYYDKDFNNEADTPDNFQSRRPNTSFCFLDIRSPGLGDTAMYLCATSTYTVFTQYFGPGTRLTVL.

The CDR3, as DNA: TGTGCCAGCAGCTTCCAGGGACAAGAGACCCAGTACTTC. The encoded protein is CASSFQGQETQYF. The chain uses TRBV5-4 and TRBJ2-5; TRBD1 might be the D (5 bases). V gave up 2 bases and J gave up 2 bases, with 7 bases separating them. The germline CDR1 and CDR2 sequences are SGHNT and YYREEE (reference sequence). CDR3 length: 13 amino acids.

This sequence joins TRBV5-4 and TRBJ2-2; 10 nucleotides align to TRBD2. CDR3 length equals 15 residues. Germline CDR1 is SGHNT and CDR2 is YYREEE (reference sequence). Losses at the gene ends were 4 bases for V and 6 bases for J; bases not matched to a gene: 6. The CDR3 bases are TGTGCCAGCAGCGAGTCAGCGGGGGGGCCCGGGGAGCTGTTTTTT. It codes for CASSESAGGPGELFF.